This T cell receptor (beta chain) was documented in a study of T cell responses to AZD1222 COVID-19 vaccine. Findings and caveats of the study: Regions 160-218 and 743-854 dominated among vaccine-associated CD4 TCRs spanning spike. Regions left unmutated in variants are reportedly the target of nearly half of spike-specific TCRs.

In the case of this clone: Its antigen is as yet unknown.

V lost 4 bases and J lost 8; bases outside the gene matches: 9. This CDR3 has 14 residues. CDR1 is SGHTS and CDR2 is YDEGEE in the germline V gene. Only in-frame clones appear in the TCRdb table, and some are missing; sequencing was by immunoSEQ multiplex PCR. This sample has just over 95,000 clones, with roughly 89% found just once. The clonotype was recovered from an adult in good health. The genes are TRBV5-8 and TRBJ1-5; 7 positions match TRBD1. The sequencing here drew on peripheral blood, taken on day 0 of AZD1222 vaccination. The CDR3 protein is CASSTRQGGEPQHF. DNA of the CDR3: TGTGCCAGCAGCACTCGACAGGGCGGCGAGCCCCAGCATTTT. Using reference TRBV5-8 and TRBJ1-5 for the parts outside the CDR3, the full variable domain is EAGVTQSPTHLIKTRGQQATLRCSPISGHTSVYWYQQALGLGLQFLLWYDEGEERNRGNFPPRFSGRQFPNYSSELNVNALELEDSALYLCASSTRQGGEPQHFGDGTRLSIL.